This T cell receptor (beta chain) derives from a study of tumor-infiltrating lymphocytes in oesophageal squamous cell carcinoma. The V end lost 5 bases, the J end lost 4 bases, and 12 bases lay between the germline ends. Germline V CDR1 and CDR2: SGHTA, FQGTGA. The CDR3 runs 13 residues. Via MiXCR, TCRdb re-called the PCR reads, giving one row per CDR3 protein. Of about 18,000 distinct CDR3 sequences listed, about 40% are singletons. This clonotype was seen once. The sequence derives from a female donor with esophageal squamous cell carcinoma. Sequenced input: blood. This rearrangement joins TRBV7-3 to TRBJ2-7, with D perhaps TRBD1 or TRBD2 (7 bases each). The CDR3: CASSLRGGYEQYF. The CDR3 DNA reads TGTGCCAGCAGCCTCAGGGGGGGATACGAGCAGTACTTC.